One and the same sample provided the 16 T cell receptor beta chains below, sequenced in a study of OX40 agonist ivuxolimab in advanced cancers. Repertoires were generated with immunoSEQ multiplex PCR, while TCRdb's copy carries only in-frame clones and drops some. The data show around 40,000 clones, with about 82% seen just once and 21% held by the top ten. This specimen was CD4+ or CD8+ T cells sorted from blood, taken in a trial of the OX40 agonist ivuxolimab. These receptors all stem from an adult with an advanced solid tumor such as melanoma, head and neck, liver or kidney cancer.

The rearrangement joins TRBV6-1 to TRBJ1-1, with a possible D match to TRBD1 (5 bases). The CDR3 spans 14 residues. CDR1 and CDR2 (germline): MNHNS, SASEGT. V was cut by 1 base and J by 6 bases, with 12 bases left in between. The CDR3 coding sequence is TGTGCCAGCAGTGAAGACAGGTTAAGGGCTGAAGCTTTCTTT. This gives the protein CASSEDRLRAEAFF.

The chain combines TRBV7-9 with TRBJ2-7, with D perhaps matching TRBD1 or TRBD2 (5 bases each). This CDR3 spans 12 amino acids. The ends were cut back, 5 bases at V and 5 bases at J, with 10 bases in the middle. In germline, CDR1 is SEHNR, CDR2 FQNEAQ (reference sequence). The CDR3 region is CASSTQGDEQYF. As DNA, the CDR3 is TGTGCCAGCAGCACTCAGGGAGACGAGCAGTACTTC. Variable domain in full (rest from reference TRBV7-9 and TRBJ2-7): DTGVSQNPRHKITKRGQNVTFRCDPISEHNRLYWYRQTLGQGPEFLTYFQNEAQLEKSRLLSDRFSAERPKGSFSTLEIQRTEQGDSAMYLCASSTQGDEQYFGPGTRLTVT.

The rearrangement links TRBV10-1 to TRBJ1-1, with 7 bases matching TRBD1. Germline CDR1 and CDR2: WNHNN and SYGVQD (reference sequence). The CDR3 runs to 14 residues. Unmatched junction bases numbered 6, after V lost 4 bases and J lost 4 bases. DNA of the CDR3: TGCGCCAGCAGTGCCCGCAGGGGGGGCACTGAAGCTTTCTTT. Its translation: CASSARRGGTEAFF.

This clone appeared a few times. The rearrangement joins TRBV6-1 to TRBJ1-2; D ambiguous. Trimming pared 6 bases from V and 3 bases from J, leaving 17 bases between. Germline values: CDR1 MNHNS, CDR2 SASEGT. The CDR3 sequence is 15 residues long. CDR3 coding DNA: TGTGCCAGCAGCCTACGAATTCCAAATGACTATGGCTACACCTTC. Encoded protein: CASSLRIPNDYGYTF.

The J gene is TRBJ1-2, the V gene TRBV6-5; 11 nucleotides align to TRBD1. With V trimmed by 7 bases and J by 8 bases, 9 bases remained unmatched. Germline-derived CDR1 and CDR2 are MNHEY and SVGAGI. The CDR3 covers 14 residues. CDR3 in amino acids: CASISGTGGQGYTF. CDR3 nucleotides: TGTGCCAGCATTTCCGGGACAGGGGGACAAGGCTACACCTTC.

In nucleotides, the CDR3 is TGTGCCAGCTCACCCGGGACAGGGGATGGACAGCCCCAGCATTTT. Amino acid sequence: CASSPGTGDGQPQHF. The chain combines TRBV18 with TRBJ1-5; 10 nucleotides align to TRBD1. This CDR3 spans 15 amino acids. CDR1 and CDR2 from the germline V gene are KGHSH and LQKENI. Unmatched junction bases numbered 6, after V lost 3 bases and J lost 7 bases.

This sequence joins TRBV2 and TRBJ1-1, with D unresolved. Germline assignment: CDR1 SNHLY and CDR2 FYNNEI. V lost 7 bases and J 3 bases, leaving 12 bases between the germline ends. The CDR3 spans 13 residues. The CDR3 nucleotides read TGTGCCAGCACTCGGTCGCCAGACACTGAAGCTTTCTTT. It specifies CASTRSPDTEAFF.

The chain links TRBV7-8 to TRBJ2-1, with TRBD2 matching 7 bases. There are 15 residues in the CDR3. In germline, CDR1 is SGHVS, CDR2 FQNEAQ. The trim removed 5 bases at V and 4 bases at J, leaving 8 bases unmatched. CDR3 coding DNA: TGTGCCAGCAGCGCTCTAGCGGATTTTTACAATGAGCAGTTCTTC. As protein: CASSALADFYNEQFF.

This chain links TRBV7-8 with TRBJ2-5; D is unclear. TRBJ2-7 explains the end of the DNA better; the J call may be wrong. There are 13 residues in the CDR3. The germline V gene has CDR1 SGHVS and CDR2 FQNEAQ. The CDR3 nucleotides are TGTGCCAGCAGCTTAGGCAGAAACTACGAGCAGTACTTC. Protein: CASSLGRNYEQYF.

The J gene is TRBJ1-5, the V gene TRBV28; 9 nucleotides agree with TRBD1. The V gene end was trimmed by 5 bases and the J gene end by 6 bases; junction bases not matched to a gene: 11. CDR1 and CDR2 (germline): MDHEN, SYDVKM. The CDR3 sequence is 16 residues long. Here the CDR3 reads CASSPLHRGRSQPQHF. For the CDR3, the DNA is TGTGCCAGCAGTCCCCTTCACAGGGGGCGTAGTCAGCCCCAGCATTTT.

This chain uses TRBV5-5 with TRBJ2-1, with 11 bases lining up with TRBD2. J gave up 0 bases and V 5 bases, and 4 bases lay outside the gene matches. The CDR3 is 16 residues long. Germline CDR1 SGHKS, CDR2 YYEKEE (reference sequence). The CDR3 DNA reads as TGTGCCAGCAGGGGACTAGCGGTGAGCTCCTACAATGAGCAGTTCTTC. Translating gives CASRGLAVSSYNEQFF.

V gene TRBV7-3 combines with J gene TRBJ2-3, with 7 bases that match TRBD2. V gave up 4 bases and J gave up 2 bases; unmatched junction bases: 9. The CDR3 sequence is 16 residues long. Germline CDR1 reads SGHTA; CDR2 reads FQGTGA. The CDR3, as DNA: TGTGCCAGCAGCTCCCACGGGACTACCGACACAGATACGCAGTATTTT. Translating gives CASSSHGTTDTDTQYF.

This clone was detected only once. V and J are TRBV6-5 and TRBJ2-2, with D unresolved. Trimming removed 5 bases from V and 5 bases from J, with 9 bases in between. CDR3 length: 13 residues. The germline gives CDR1 MNHEY, CDR2 SVGAGI. The CDR3 here is CASSVTETGELFF. The CDR3 DNA reads as TGTGCCAGCAGTGTAACTGAGACCGGGGAGCTGTTTTTT.

The rearrangement joins TRBV6-5 to TRBJ1-2; 8 nucleotides align to TRBD1. CDR3 size: 15 residues. The V segment lost 6 bases and the J segment 6 bases; nucleotides outside the gene matches: 12. CDR1 and CDR2 from the germline V gene are MNHEY and SVGAGI. The CDR3 DNA reads TGTGCCAGCAGCCCAGGGGGCGCCGCAAATCATGGCTACACCTTC. Its translation: CASSPGGAANHGYTF.

The table lists this clone with a few counts. The CDR3 spells CASTGIGSYGYTF. In nucleotides, the CDR3 is TGTGCCAGTACGGGGATCGGGAGCTATGGCTACACCTTC. The gene calls are TRBV19 and TRBJ1-2; D gene uncertain. V dropped 7 bases and J dropped 4 bases, with 13 bases sitting between them. The CDR3 consists of 13 residues. CDR1 and CDR2 from the germline V gene are LNHDA and SQIVND (reference sequence). Drawing the rest from reference TRBV19 and TRBJ1-2, the complete variable domain is DGGITQSPKYLFRKEGQNVTLSCEQNLNHDAMYWYRQDPGQGLRLIYYSQIVNDFQKGDIAEGYSVSREKKESFPLTVTSAQKNPTAFYLCASTGIGSYGYTFGSGTRLTVV.

This sequence joins TRBV30 and TRBJ2-2, with unresolved D. The ends were cut back, 4 bases at V and 1 base at J, with 4 bases in the middle. The CDR3 extends over 12 amino acids. The V gene's germline CDR1 is GTSNPN and CDR2 SVGIG (reference sequence). CDR3 nucleotides: TGTGCCTGGACAGTGAACACCGGGGAGCTGTTTTTT. This gives the protein CAWTVNTGELFF.